This TCR beta chain was sequenced in a study of T cells in localized non-small cell lung cancer. V lost 0 bases to trimming and J lost 6 bases; unmatched junction nucleotides: 7. This CDR3 is built from 15 residues. CDR1 and CDR2 from the germline V gene are MNHEY and SMNVEV (reference sequence). Sequenced by immunoSEQ multiplex PCR; TCRdb stores in-frame clones only, minus some. The sample has around 31,000 clones, roughly 87% seen once. The origin of this receptor is a woman between 35 and 75 years old with stage I lung adenocarcinoma. This chain joins TRBV27 and TRBJ2-7; 8 nucleotides align to TRBD1. Sequencing was performed on peripheral blood, taken before any cancer treatment. The CDR3 spells CASSLSRTGYGEQYF. CDR3 DNA sequence: TGTGCCAGCAGTTTATCGAGGACAGGGTACGGCGAGCAGTACTTC.